Listed below are T cell receptor beta chains from one sample, sequenced in a study of T cell responses to AZD1222 COVID-19 vaccine. Measured with immunoSEQ multiplex PCR; TCRdb has only the in-frame clones, and not every one. The table lists under 150,000 clones, about 85% of them singletons. The sample here was peripheral blood, taken 28 days after the second AZD1222 dose. These receptors all stem from an adult who received the AZD1222 COVID-19 vaccine. Each CDR3 is given with its conserved first and last residue. Some rows mark clone size as missing; the rest say once, few, many or name a class of expanded clone.

>.|TRBV7-9
CASSSRQVQTGELFF
>.|TRBV6-5
CASRPDRDFSYEQYF
>once|TRBV14
CASSPRVGSEQFF
>.|TRBV6-4
CASSDSRVGGYTF
>.|TRBV18
CASSPLAAKSSYNEQFF
>.|TRBV7-2
CASSRAGGENQPQHF
>.|TRBV3-1/TRBV3-2
CASSQVLTRERGPERGYTF
>.|TRBV19
CASSDRGPSYEQYF
>.|TRBV14
CASSALRAMNTEAFF
>once|TRBV6-5
CASSTDRTSGNTIYF
>.|TRBV13
CASSRGTGGEKLFF
>.|TRBV24-1
CATSEGGGWTEAFF
>.|TRBV9
CASSVTGAGQPQHF
>.|TRBV18
CASSPILQSATDTQYF
>.|TRBV7-2
CASSSPGRNEQFF
>.|TRBV29-1
CSAGQGAGNGYTF
>.|TRBV5-6
CASSLQGEYGNQPQHF
>once|TRBV19
CASSLGGRQGSYEQYF
>once|TRBV7-2
CASSLVGRGNTGELFF
>.|TRBV27
CASSLTGNTKTQYF
>.|TRBV28
CASNEGVQPQHF
>.|TRBV19
CASSVIAGQGGETQYF
>.|TRBV10-3
CAISYDTGDTEAFF
>.|TRBV4-3
CASSQALVTPRGYTF
>.|TRBV4-2
CASSQDFSGRAKNIQYF
>.|TRBV3-1/TRBV3-2
CASSQERSGNTIYF
>.|TRBV5-1
CASSLDGANNLRTEAFF
>.|TRBV19
CASSIGGIWRGNQPQHF
>.|TRBV7-9
CASSSQGNSGYTF
>.|TRBV19
CASSSTGATEKLFF
>.|TRBV29-1
CSADTGVLSYGYTF
>few|TRBV28
CASSLMGRNTIYF
>.|TRBV6-5
CASRRLTSPTETQYF
>.|TRBV5-1
CASSLLGQGASYNSPLHF
>.|TRBV7-9
CASSQGAYEQYF
>.|TRBV10-3
CAISESKGEGNQPQHF
>.|TRBV7-2
CASSLTAPTEQFF
>.|TRBV28
CASGQGGSGANVLTF
>.|TRBV7-2
CASSLGGGGDQPQHF
>once|TRBV7-3
CASSLSPGGSEQYF
>.|TRBV4-2
CASSQDWDRGLNEQFF
>.|TRBV7-6
CASSLNGGGGTDTQYF